The clone carrying this T cell receptor (beta chain) was detected only once. Its antigen remains unknown. The data were obtained in a study of response to subunit inactivated influenza vaccine. One entry per CDR3 protein results from TCRdb running MiXCR on the RT-PCR reads. The data contain about 160,000 distinct CDR3 sequences, approximately 10% of them singletons. With 7 bases removed from V and 6 bases from J, the gap between germline ends came to 22 bases. The CDR3 contains 16 residues. Germline loops: CDR1 MDHEN, CDR2 SYDVKM. Whole-study results and caveats: The authors suggested that every seasonal influenza vaccination recruits few new T cells.

The origin of this receptor is a man in his fifties or sixties who received an inactivated influenza vaccine. Sequencing used non-naive T cells sorted from PBMCs, obtained 40 to 50 days after vaccination. The V gene is TRBV28, the J gene TRBJ1-5; perhaps TRBD1 as D (6 bases). The CDR3 loop is CASIPGDGGGSQPQHF. The CDR3 DNA reads as TGTGCCAGCATCCCAGGGGACGGGGGGGGCAGTCAGCCCCAGCATTTT.